One and the same sample provided the 19 T cell receptor beta chains below, sequenced in a study of blood T cell repertoires in COVID-19. Produced via immunoSEQ multiplex PCR; TCRdb's table is partial and in-frame only. The sample has tens of thousands of clones; 85% to 90% are singletons. Sequenced input: peripheral blood. These receptors all come from a man aged 50-60 years with active COVID-19.

This clone came up a few times. The chain carries TRBV12-3 or TRBV12-4 and TRBJ1-5, with D unclear. The CDR3 covers 12 residues. Trimming removed 6 bases from V and 2 bases from J, with 5 bases in between. In DNA form, the CDR3 reads TGTGCCAGCAGGAGGGGCAATCAGCCCCAGCATTTT. Translation gives CASRRGNQPQHF.

This clone was recorded only once. V is TRBV24-1 and J is TRBJ2-3; D is possibly TRBD1 (7 bases). V was cut by 7 bases and J by 3 bases, with 13 bases left in between. This CDR3 has 14 amino acids. Germline CDR1 is KGHDR and CDR2 is SFDVKD. Written as DNA, the CDR3 is TGTGCCACCAGGGCAGGGGGAGGAACAGATACGCAGTATTTT. As protein: CATRAGGGTDTQYF.

The chain joins TRBV5-1 to TRBJ1-6; possible D gene TRBD1, 6 bases. This CDR3 has 14 residues. The V end was cut by 0 bases, the J end by 7 bases, with 8 bases between. In germline, CDR1 is SGHRS, CDR2 YFSETQ. CDR3 bases: TGCGCCAGCAGCTTGGCCCAGGGGAATTCACCCCTCCACTTT. Its protein product is CASSLAQGNSPLHF. Using reference TRBV5-1 and TRBJ1-6 for the parts outside the CDR3, the full variable domain is KAGVTQTPRYLIKTRGQQVTLSCSPISGHRSVSWYQQTPGQGLQFLFEYFSETQRNKGNFPGRFSGRQFSNSRSEMNVSTLELGDSALYLCASSLAQGNSPLHFGNGTRLTVT.

This chain joins TRBV11-3 and TRBJ2-1; 9 bases fit TRBD2. The CDR3 totals 15 residues. V shed 2 bases, J shed 7 bases, and the junction held 6 bases outside the gene matches. CDR1 SGHNT and CDR2 YENEEA come from the germline V gene. CDR3 in amino acids: CASSLRGSGGNEQFF. For the CDR3, the DNA is TGTGCCAGCAGCTTAAGGGGTAGCGGGGGAAATGAGCAGTTCTTC.

This clone showed up just a few times. CDR3: CASSYGSHAGGTNNEQFF. DNA of the CDR3: TGTGCCAGCAGTTACGGATCCCACGCGGGAGGGACCAACAATGAGCAGTTCTTC. The V call is TRBV6-2 or TRBV6-3, the J call TRBJ2-1; 9 positions match TRBD2. Per germline, CDR1 MNHEY and CDR2 SVGEGT. The CDR3 sequence is 18 residues long. V lost 2 bases to trimming and J lost 5 bases; unmatched junction nucleotides: 13.

This clone was observed a few times. The chain is built from TRBV19 and TRBJ1-3; D not resolved. Trimming shortened V by 10 bases and J by 0 bases, and 16 bases separated the two germline ends. Germline CDR1 and CDR2: LNHDA and SQIVND (reference sequence). This CDR3 spans 15 amino acids. CDR3 region: CATHPGGSSGNTIYF. The DNA of the CDR3 is TGTGCCACCCACCCTGGAGGGTCCTCTGGAAACACCATATATTTT. The full variable domain, its missing parts supplied by reference TRBV19 and TRBJ1-3, is DGGITQSPKYLFRKEGQNVTLSCEQNLNHDAMYWYRQDPGQGLRLIYYSQIVNDFQKGDIAEGYSVSREKKESFPLTVTSAQKNPTAFYLCATHPGGSSGNTIYFGEGSWLTVV.

The J gene is TRBJ1-5, the V gene TRBV7-8; a weak D match, TRBD1 (6 bases). Per germline, CDR1 SGHVS and CDR2 FQNEAQ. V dropped 4 bases and J dropped 0 bases, with 10 bases sitting between them. The CDR3 totals 15 residues. As DNA, the CDR3 is TGTGCCAGCAGCTCCGGACAGACTAGCAATCAGCCCCAGCATTTT. Translated, it gives CASSSGQTSNQPQHF.

The chain uses TRBV10-3 and TRBJ2-1; 7 bases match TRBD2. The germline CDR1 and CDR2 sequences are ENHRY and SYGVKD. V dropped 4 bases and J dropped 3; count of bases not matched to a gene: 6. The CDR3 totals 15 residues. CDR3 protein: CAISVGGAGYNEQFF. CDR3 in DNA: TGTGCCATCAGTGTGGGAGGGGCGGGCTACAATGAGCAGTTCTTC.

The chain has TRBV6-1 and TRBJ2-5; 10 bases map to TRBD2. V trimming: 1 base; J trimming: 5 bases; junction bases outside the gene matches: 7. CDR3 length: 16 amino acids. Germline values: CDR1 MNHNS, CDR2 SASEGT. CDR3 sequence: CASSEGGSGRYETQYF. CDR3 nucleotides: TGTGCCAGCAGTGAAGGGGGTAGCGGGAGGTACGAGACCCAGTACTTC.

For the CDR3, the DNA is TGCAGCGTTGCCTCAGGGGTCCAAGAGACCCAGTACTTC. It is translated as CSVASGVQETQYF. This rearrangement joins TRBV29-1 to TRBJ2-5, with D possibly matching TRBD1 (6 bases). The V end lost 4 bases, the J end lost 1 base, and 10 bases lay between the germline ends. The V gene's germline CDR1 is SQVTM and CDR2 ANQGSEA. The CDR3 is made up of 13 amino acids. The full variable domain, with the rest looked up from reference TRBV29-1 and TRBJ2-5, is SAVISQKPSRDICQRGTSLTIQCQVDSQVTMMFWYRQQPGQSLTLIATANQGSEATYESGFVIDKFPISRPNLTFSTLTVSNMSPEDSSIYLCSVASGVQETQYFGPGTRLLVL.

V gene TRBV29-1 combines with J gene TRBJ1-1, with TRBD1 matching 9 bases. This CDR3 spans 13 amino acids. The junction had 3 bases not matched to a gene; V was cut back by 5 bases and J by 2 bases. CDR1 is SQVTM, CDR2 ANQGSEA, per germline. The CDR3 DNA sequence: TGCAGCGTTCCGGGACAGGGTAACACTGAAGCTTTCTTT. It is translated as CSVPGQGNTEAFF.

The chain employs TRBV3-1 (or the pseudogene TRBV3-2) and TRBJ2-1; perhaps TRBD2 as D (5 bases). The germline gives CDR1 LGHDT, CDR2 YNNKEL (reference sequence). The V gene lost 1 base and the J gene lost 16 bases, with 14 bases spanning the gap. The CDR3 loop spans 12 amino acids. CDR3 bases: TGTGCCAGCAGCCAAGGCGAGCGGACCCTCTTCTTC. Translating it yields CASSQGERTLFF.

The rearrangement links TRBV5-5 to TRBJ2-5; TRBD1 matches at 12 bases. V shed 4 bases, J shed 1 base, and the junction held 5 bases outside the gene matches. The germline V gene encodes CDR1 SGHKS and CDR2 YYEKEE (reference sequence). This CDR3 spans 16 amino acids. The CDR3 sequence is CASSLGTGGGQETQYF. The CDR3 DNA is TGTGCCAGCAGCCTTGGGACAGGGGGCGGCCAAGAGACCCAGTACTTC. The whole variable domain, filled in from reference TRBV5-5 and TRBJ2-5, reads DAGVTQSPTHLIKTRGQQVTLRCSPISGHKSVSWYQQVLGQGPQFIFQYYEKEERGRGNFPDRFSARQFPNYSSELNVNALLLGDSALYLCASSLGTGGGQETQYFGPGTRLLVL.

The genes are TRBV11-3 and TRBJ2-7; the match to TRBD2 covers 10 bases. The CDR3 has 19 residues. CDR1 SGHNT and CDR2 YENEEA come from the germline V gene. V lost 5 bases and J lost 1; bases outside the gene matches: 17. The CDR3 nucleotides are TGTGCCAGCAGCCTACCCGGACGGTTTTTAGCGGGAGGTTCCTACGAGCAGTACGTC. It specifies CASSLPGRFLAGGSYEQYV.

The chain joins TRBV5-4 to TRBJ2-7; 7 bases are a match to TRBD2. The CDR3 contains 15 residues. Looked up from germline, CDR1 is SGHNT and CDR2 is YYREEE (reference sequence). The V segment lost 4 bases and the J segment 6 bases; nucleotides outside the gene matches: 13. Here the CDR3 reads CASSRTGGSIGEQYF. Written as DNA, the CDR3 is TGTGCCAGCAGCAGAACGGGGGGTAGTATAGGCGAGCAGTACTTC.

The CDR3 is CASKNGNTEAFF. In nucleotides, the CDR3 is TGTGCCAGCAAAAACGGGAACACTGAAGCTTTCTTT. The chain recombines TRBV6-5 with TRBJ1-1; no firm D call. V gave up 7 bases and J gave up 1 base, with 7 bases separating them. Germline loops: CDR1 MNHEY, CDR2 SVGAGI. The CDR3 covers 12 residues.

The rearrangement joins TRBV30 to TRBJ1-2, with unresolved D. V was cut by 3 bases and J by 4 bases, with 18 bases left in between. The CDR3 extends over 15 amino acids. Germline V gives CDR1 GTSNPN, CDR2 SVGIG (reference sequence). The CDR3 coding sequence is TGTGCCTGGAGCCGACTGCCTGAGGGTCGCTATGGCTACACCTTC. Translation gives CAWSRLPEGRYGYTF.

The chain carries TRBV5-1 and TRBJ2-5; D perhaps matches TRBD1 (6 bases). The V end was cut by 1 base, the J end by 1 base, with 11 bases between. Germline V gene data show CDR1 as SGHRS and CDR2 as YFSETQ. The CDR3 is 15 residues long. CDR3 DNA sequence: TGCGCCAGCAGCTTGTCTCCGGACAGCCAAGAGACCCAGTACTTC. This translates into CASSLSPDSQETQYF.

The V and J genes are TRBV4-2 and TRBJ2-4; D is ambiguous. This CDR3 spans 13 amino acids. Between the trimmed V and J ends, which lost 3 bases and 9 bases, there was a span of 12 bases. Germline loops: CDR1 LGHNA, CDR2 YNFKEQ. CDR3 coding DNA: TGTGCCAGCAGCCAGGTCGGTGCGGCCATTCAGTACTTC. The encoded protein is CASSQVGAAIQYF.